This record looks at one T cell receptor (beta chain) sequence and its context. As yet, its antigen is unknown. Trimming cost V 3 bases and J 6 bases; bases outside gene matches: 4. Germline CDR1 reads SGDLS; CDR2 reads YYNGEE. The CDR3 sequence is 14 residues long. Sequencing was designed to attain a depth spanning 1 in 200,000 to 1 in 1 million T cells. Assay used: immunoSEQ multiplex PCR; TCRdb lists only in-frame clones, some missing. The data show 58,000 or so clones, around 60% seen once. This entry comes from a study of cytotoxic CD8 clonotypes in ibrutinib-treated CLL. Across the whole study: Among the patients, 11 presented as relapsed/refractory and 15 as treatment-naive; roughly 17 showed unmutated IGHV. Sequenced samples delivered averages of roughly 250,000 productive templates and about 90,000 productive rearrangements.

Study results and limitations: Clonality was higher at baseline than in age-matched healthy donors and tracked circulating CD8+ T-cell counts.

This TCR came from a human donor with chronic lymphocytic leukemia. The chain is built from TRBV9 and TRBJ2-1, with 9 positions matching TRBD2. Specimen: PBMCs, collected after 12 months of ibrutinib treatment. DNA for the CDR3: TGTGCCAGCAGCGCCGGGACTAGCAGCAATGAGCAGTTCTTC. As protein: CASSAGTSSNEQFF.